This is a list of T cell receptor beta chains from one sample in a study of monozygotic twins with inflammatory bowel disease. After re-calling the 5' RACE reads, TCRdb lists one entry per CDR3 protein, DNA absent. The table lists about 380,000 distinct CDR3 sequences. The source material was blood. The receptors stem from a human donor with ulcerative colitis or Crohn's disease, or a healthy co-twin of an affected twin (not recorded which). The CDR3 runs from the conserved cysteine through the conserved F or W.

j_call | v_call | cdr3_aa
TRBJ2-7 | TRBV5-5 | CASSFFRQGNEQYF
TRBJ2-7 | TRBV4-3 | CASSLSGTGAEQYF
TRBJ2-3 | TRBV19 | CASSIGRNTDTQYF
TRBJ2-2 | TRBV11-2 | CASSRGGGDTGELFF
TRBJ2-3 | TRBV2 | CASNQAGTDTQYF
TRBJ1-4 | TRBV4-1 | CASSPAGEGANEKLFF
TRBJ2-6 | TRBV5-6 | CASSLVANVLTF
TRBJ2-2 | TRBV20-1 | CSAETSGGADGELFF
TRBJ2-1 | TRBV11-3 | CASSPARGYNEQFF
TRBJ2-2 | TRBV20-1 | CSARTGRTNTGELFF
TRBJ1-1 | TRBV7-2 | CASSLVGATYTTEAFF
TRBJ2-7 | TRBV15 | CATSRARPGGYEQYF
TRBJ2-1 | TRBV10-3 | CAISESPGLAGGRWNEQFF
TRBJ1-1 | TRBV4-1 | CASSQAMRSNTEAFF
TRBJ1-4 | TRBV6-1 | CASSELGGAANEKLFF
TRBJ1-4 | TRBV21-1 | CASSKSGGGNEKLFF
TRBJ2-7 | TRBV3-1 | CASSDGEGEQYF
TRBJ1-6 | TRBV6-5 | CASSYEGAGNSPLHF
TRBJ2-7 | TRBV6-2/TRBV6-3 | CASSYSAGLAGGRGSYEQYF
TRBJ2-5 | TRBV19 | CATGQGIVAQYF
TRBJ1-1 | TRBV15 | CATSRDPRESTEAFF
TRBJ1-2 | TRBV12-3/TRBV12-4 | CASSFGFGGQGGYTF
TRBJ1-5 | TRBV19 | CASSISHSNQPQHF
TRBJ1-6 | TRBV24-1 | CATRAGEHSPLHF
TRBJ2-2 | TRBV12-3/TRBV12-4 | CASSFSGGAVYTGELFF
TRBJ2-7 | TRBV24-1 | CATSGQGESYEQYF
TRBJ2-3 | TRBV5-1 | CASIRGLSSTDTQYF
TRBJ1-1 | TRBV5-1 | CASSIIGGGTEAFF
TRBJ1-6 | TRBV10-3 | CAISESGPFNSPLHF